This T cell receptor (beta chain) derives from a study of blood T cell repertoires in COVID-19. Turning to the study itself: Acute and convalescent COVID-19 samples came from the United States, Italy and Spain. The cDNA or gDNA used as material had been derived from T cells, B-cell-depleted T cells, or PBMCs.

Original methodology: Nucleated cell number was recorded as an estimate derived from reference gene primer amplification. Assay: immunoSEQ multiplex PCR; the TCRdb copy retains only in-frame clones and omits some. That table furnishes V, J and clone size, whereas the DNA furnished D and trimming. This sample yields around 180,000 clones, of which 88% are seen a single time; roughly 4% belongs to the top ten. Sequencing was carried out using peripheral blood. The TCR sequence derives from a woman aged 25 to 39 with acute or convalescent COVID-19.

The CDR3 spells CASSGSPRETQYF. The DNA of the CDR3 is TGTGCCAGCAGTGGCAGCCCGCGGGAGACCCAGTACTTC. V usage is TRBV2 and J usage is TRBJ2-5; the D is unclear. V was pared by 4 bases and J by 5 bases, with 11 bases between. There are 13 residues in the CDR3. Germline CDR1 reads SNHLY; CDR2 reads FYNNEI.